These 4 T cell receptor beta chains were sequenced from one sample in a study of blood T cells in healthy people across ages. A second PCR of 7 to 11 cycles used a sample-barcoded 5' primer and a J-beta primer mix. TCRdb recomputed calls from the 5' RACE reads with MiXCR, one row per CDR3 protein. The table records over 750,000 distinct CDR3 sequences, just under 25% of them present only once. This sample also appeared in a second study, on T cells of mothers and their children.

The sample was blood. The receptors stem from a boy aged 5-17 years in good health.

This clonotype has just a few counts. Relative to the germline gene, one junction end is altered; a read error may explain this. The CDR3 sequence: CASSGAGSGEGNAIYF. Here the CDR3 DNA reads TGTGCCAGCAGTGGAGCAGGGTCGGGGGAGGGAAACGCCATATATTTT. This chain uses TRBV6-1 with TRBJ1-3, with a possible D match to TRBD1 (5 bases). Germline assignment: CDR1 MNHNS and CDR2 SASEGT. This CDR3 has 16 residues.

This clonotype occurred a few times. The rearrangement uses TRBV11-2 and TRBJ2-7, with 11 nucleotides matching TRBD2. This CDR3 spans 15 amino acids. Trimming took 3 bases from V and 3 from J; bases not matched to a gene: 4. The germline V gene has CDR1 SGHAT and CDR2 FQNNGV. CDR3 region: CASSFSLAGGYEQYF. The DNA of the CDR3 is TGTGCCAGCAGCTTCTCGCTAGCGGGGGGCTACGAGCAGTACTTC.

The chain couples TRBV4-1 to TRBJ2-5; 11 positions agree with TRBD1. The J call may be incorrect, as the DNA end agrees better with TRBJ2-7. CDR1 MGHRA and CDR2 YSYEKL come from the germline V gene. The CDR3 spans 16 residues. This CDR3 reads CASSPTGTGGSYEQYF. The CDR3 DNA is TGCGCCAGCAGCCCAACCGGGACAGGGGGATCCTACGAGCAGTACTTC.

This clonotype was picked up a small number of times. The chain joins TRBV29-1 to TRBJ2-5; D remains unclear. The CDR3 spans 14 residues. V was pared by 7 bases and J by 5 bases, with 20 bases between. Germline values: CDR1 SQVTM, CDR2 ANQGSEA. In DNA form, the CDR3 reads TGCAGCGCCCCCATTGGAGCATCAGTGGAGACCCAGTACTTC. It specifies CSAPIGASVETQYF.